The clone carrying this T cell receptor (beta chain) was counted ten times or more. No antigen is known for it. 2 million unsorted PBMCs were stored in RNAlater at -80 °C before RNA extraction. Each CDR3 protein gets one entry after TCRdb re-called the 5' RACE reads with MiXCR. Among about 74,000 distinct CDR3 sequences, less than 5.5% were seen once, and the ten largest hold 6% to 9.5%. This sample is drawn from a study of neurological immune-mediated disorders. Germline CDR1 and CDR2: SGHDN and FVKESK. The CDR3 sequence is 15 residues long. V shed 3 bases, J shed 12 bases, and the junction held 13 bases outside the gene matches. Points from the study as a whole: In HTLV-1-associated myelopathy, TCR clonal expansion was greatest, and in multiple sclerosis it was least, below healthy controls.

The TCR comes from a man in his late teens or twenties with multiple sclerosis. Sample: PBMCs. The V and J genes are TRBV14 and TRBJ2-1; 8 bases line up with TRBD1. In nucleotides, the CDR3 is TGTGCCAGCAGCCAGATACGACAGGGGCCGCGTGGGCAGTTCTTC. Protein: CASSQIRQGPRGQFF.